This T cell receptor beta chain was identified in a study of T cell responses to AZD1222 COVID-19 vaccine. This CDR3 has 14 residues. J lost 2 bases, V lost 2 bases, and 3 bases had no gene match. In germline, CDR1 is KGHSH, CDR2 LQKENI. On this clone: Antigen: not known.

Data came from immunoSEQ multiplex PCR; TCRdb stores just in-frame clones and leaves some out. The data contain approximately 80,000 clones, 80% to 90% of them singletons. Study results and limitations: Repertoires were obtained only post-peak T cell response. Nearly half of spike-specific TCRs reportedly go after variant regions that carry no mutations.

The sequence was collected from an adult who received the AZD1222 COVID-19 vaccine. This chain uses TRBV18 with TRBJ2-7; 7 nucleotides align to TRBD1. The sample in question was peripheral blood, obtained 28 days after the second AZD1222 dose. CDR3 amino acids: CASSPGTDPYEQYF. CDR3 bases: TGTGCCAGCTCACCAGGGACAGATCCCTACGAGCAGTACTTC.